This T cell receptor (beta chain) was captured in a study of T cells in Graves' hyperthyroidism and ophthalmopathy. The study left out patients who had uncontrolled infection, other autoimmune disease, pregnancy or lactation. Fresh peripheral blood, around 10 ml of it, supplied the PBMCs. Amplified TCR beta CDR3 regions derived from RNA transcripts. The HTBI primer set was used in a first-round RT-PCR of the TCR CDR3. One entry per CDR3 protein, called by TCRdb with MiXCR from the multiplex PCR reads. Found here are fewer than 400,000 distinct CDR3 sequences, more than 12% of them singletons; the top ten hold 28%. Trimming cost V 5 bases and J 5 bases; bases outside gene matches: 5. Germline lookup yields CDR1 SEHNR and CDR2 FQNEAQ (reference sequence). The length of the CDR3 is 14 residues. To note about this clonotype: The antigen is not known.

The study's findings and limits: A model of 13 V-J pairs discriminated ophthalmopathy from stable hyperthyroidism.

J is TRBJ2-2 and V is TRBV7-9, with TRBD2 matching 7 bases. Sequencing was carried out using blood. The clonotype comes from a man aged 45-65 years with Graves' ophthalmopathy. The CDR3 reads CASSHREVTGELFF. The CDR3 region has the DNA TGTGCCAGCAGCCATCGGGAGGTAACCGGGGAGCTGTTTTTT. The entire variable domain, with the rest obtained from reference TRBV7-9 and TRBJ2-2, is as follows: DTGVSQNPRHKITKRGQNVTFRCDPISEHNRLYWYRQTLGQGPEFLTYFQNEAQLEKSRLLSDRFSAERPKGSFSTLEIQRTEQGDSAMYLCASSHREVTGELFFGEGSRLTVL.